This T cell receptor beta chain was captured in a study of long-term antiretroviral therapy in people with HIV (dated by TCRdb to between 2022 and 2023). Some background on the complete study: The earliest samples were collected approximately a decade before the 2015 WHO recommendation for immediate ART, a period when ART was typically delayed until CD4 counts fell. Whether ART initiation and durable HIV suppression were associated with changes in peripheral blood TRB repertoire composition and diversity was tested in a retrospective serial study. A total of 192 cryopreserved PBMC samples came from 30 adults with confirmed HIV infection and were collected serially over a mean of roughly six years (range 1-12). Of the roughly 27 participants with HIV, roughly 10 were female. Test extractions of a monoclonal T-cell line alongside 30 to 35 polyclonal samples showed no cross-contamination during QIAcube processing. What the work shows at the level of the full study, not this receptor alone: The repertoire was dominated across all time points by expanded TRB clones identified before ART initiation, although this dominance was seen to fluctuate and to decrease in many PLHIV after ART. Inferences about post-ART repertoire changes are limited because no data were available on ART adherence, viral resistance or therapy changes. Starting ART was linked to a significant rise in TRB diversity, yet even after long-term ART the diversity remained significantly lower than in transplant donor controls. Since PBMC availability was limited, sequencing covered only the TCR beta chain, with no alpha chain pairing. Compared with controls, HIV repertoires had narrower CDR3 length ranges, and the network structure pointed to an antigen-experienced repertoire that shifted only slightly toward naive after ART. The samples were dated from about 2004 to 2018, and the ART regimens that were used may be less effective than current ART regimens. Unsorted PBMC were profiled instead of sorted CD4+ and CD8+ T cells because pre-ART samples had limited cell numbers.

Participants were included only if at least one PBMC sample before ART initiation and at least two post-ART samples were available. Every participant with HIV received treatment in the United States of America. Before DNA extraction, cryopreserved samples containing about 0.9-10 million PBMC were thawed and washed. At the time of the earliest PBMC sample, participants with HIV were aged between roughly 20 and 55 years. Per participant, PBMC samples came from 1-4 timepoints prior to ART initiation and 2-8 timepoints following ART initiation, for a median of 7 samples. For every participant, serial HIV viral load, CD4+ T-cell count, ART history and demographic data were obtained. A Qiagen kit on a QIAcube was used to extract genomic DNA from unsorted PBMC, with samples processed in batches of 12. Sequencing of the TRB variable region was done with the immunoSEQ hsTCRB v3.0 assay at survey level resolution. The targeted TRB sequencing depth was about 40,000-50,000 T-cell genomes per sample. TRB libraries were pooled and sequenced on an Illumina MiSeq using a v3 150-cycle kit. The authors' analysis ran thus. Repertoire analysis was performed in R inside a reproducible Nextflow workflow that covered QC, data transformation and analysis. LymphoSeq2, an R package for exploring AIRR-Seq data, was used to implement the custom analyses. After excluding a handful of samples that yielded fewer than 5000 total TRB sequences, approximately 180 HIV repertoires remained for analysis. Among the 180 to 200 retained HIV repertoires, approximately 59 were collected before ART initiation and 129 after ART initiation. Repertoires were downsampled to 5000 TRB nucleotide sequences, and summary statistics were averaged over 100 downsampling iterations. Only TRB sequences with CDR3 regions of at least seven amino acids were retained for analysis. Two measures captured diversity: a Shannon entropy-derived clonality score and the Gini coefficient. In the repertoire networks, any two of the top 5000 CDR3 amino acid sequences were linked whenever the two sequences differed by an edit distance of one. For TRB CDR3 amino acid sequences, GLIPH2 was used to predict antigen specificity groups and MHC restriction. Known CMV, EBV, HIV or tissue antigen associations were flagged by matching CDR3 amino acid sequences against VDJdb and McPAS-TCR. Pre-ART, post-ART and control groups were compared with Wilcoxon signed-rank tests and Holm-Bonferroni correction. This immuneACCESS table, as held by TCRdb, lists in-frame sequences with V and J called but not all clones. Of the missing ones, under half trace to an unresolved V gene in checked studies; the others have no known cause. From that table come the V and J calls and clone size; the DNA was used to work out D and trimming. The sample data list thousands of clones, and around 84% of these were observed just once. Roughly 9.5% of the sample is held by the ten biggest clonotypes.

In regard to this clone: No cognate antigen has been identified for it. One base away there is no much larger clone; base qualities are not given.

Inclusive of the bounding cysteine and phenylalanine, the CDR3 is 11 residues long. The entry retains the CDR3 DNA only, 33 bases that are in frame from base 1. CDR1 MNHEY and CDR2 SVGAGI were looked up in the germline V gene. The junction carries 12 bases between V and J, which are trimmed by 8 bases and 8 bases respectively. The origin of this receptor is a man in his thirties or forties with HIV. The sequenced sample was unsorted PBMCs, obtained 0.3 years before starting antiretroviral therapy. The rearranged chain carries TRBV6-5 and TRBJ1-2; there is no confident call for the D gene. The nucleotides are TGTGCCAGCCTCTCCCATGCCGGCTACACCTTC. Its protein reads: CASLSHAGYTF.